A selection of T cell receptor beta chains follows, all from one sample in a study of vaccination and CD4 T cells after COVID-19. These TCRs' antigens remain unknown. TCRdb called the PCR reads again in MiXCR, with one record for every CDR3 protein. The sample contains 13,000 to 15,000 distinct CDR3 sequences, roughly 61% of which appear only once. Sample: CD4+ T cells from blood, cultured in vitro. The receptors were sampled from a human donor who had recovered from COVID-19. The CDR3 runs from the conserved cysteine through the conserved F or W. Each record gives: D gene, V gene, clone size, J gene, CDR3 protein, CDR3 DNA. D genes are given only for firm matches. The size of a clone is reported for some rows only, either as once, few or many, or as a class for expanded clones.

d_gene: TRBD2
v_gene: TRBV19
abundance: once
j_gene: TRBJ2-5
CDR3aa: CASSQGTSGRVEETQYF
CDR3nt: TGTGCCAGTAGCCAAGGGACTAGCGGGAGGGTGGAAGAGACCCAGTACTTC

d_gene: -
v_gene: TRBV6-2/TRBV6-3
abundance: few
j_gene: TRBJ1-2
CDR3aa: CASSYRTVYGGYTF
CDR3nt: TGTGCCAGCAGTTACCGGACAGTTTACGGGGGCTACACCTTC

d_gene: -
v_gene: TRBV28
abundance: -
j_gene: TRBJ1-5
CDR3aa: CASSFLGRRNYQPQHF
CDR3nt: TGTGCCAGCAGTTTCTTGGGACGGAGGAATTATCAGCCCCAGCATTTT

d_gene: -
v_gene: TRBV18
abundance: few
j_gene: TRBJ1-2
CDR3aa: CASSPGAGGGYTF
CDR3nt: TGTGCCAGCTCACCAGGGGCGGGAGGTGGCTACACCTTC

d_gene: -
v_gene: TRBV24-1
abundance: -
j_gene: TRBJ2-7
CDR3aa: CATSVGYEQYF
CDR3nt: TGTGCCACCAGTGTTGGCTACGAGCAGTACTTC

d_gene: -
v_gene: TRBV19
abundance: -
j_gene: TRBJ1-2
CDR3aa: CASSITQNYGYTF
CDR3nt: TGTGCCAGTAGTATTACACAAAACTATGGCTACACCTTC

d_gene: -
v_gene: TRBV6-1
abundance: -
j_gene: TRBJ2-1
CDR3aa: CASSDQGSYNEQFF
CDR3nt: TGTGCCAGCAGTGATCAGGGGAGCTACAATGAGCAGTTCTTC

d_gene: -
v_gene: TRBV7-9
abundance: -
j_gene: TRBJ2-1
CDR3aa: CASSLISLTDVLEVF
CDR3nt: TGTGCCAGCAGCTTAATTTCCCTGACGGACGTGCTGGAGGTCTTC

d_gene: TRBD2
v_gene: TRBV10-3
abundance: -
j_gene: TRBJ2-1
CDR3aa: CAINTASGSDGHEQFF
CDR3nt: TGTGCCATCAACACGGCTAGCGGGAGTGATGGCCATGAGCAGTTCTTC

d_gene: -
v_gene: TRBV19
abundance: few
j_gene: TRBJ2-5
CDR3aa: CASRRQGGGETQYF
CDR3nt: TGTGCCAGTCGCCGACAGGGAGGGGGAGAGACCCAGTACTTC

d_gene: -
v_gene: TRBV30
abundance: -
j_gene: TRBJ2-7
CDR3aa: CAWSVKMFDEQYF
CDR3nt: TGTGCCTGGAGTGTGAAAATGTTCGACGAGCAGTACTTC

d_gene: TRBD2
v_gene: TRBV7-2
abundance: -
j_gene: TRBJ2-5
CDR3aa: CASGALAGEAETQYF
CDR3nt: TGTGCCAGCGGGGCATTAGCGGGAGAGGCAGAGACCCAGTACTTC

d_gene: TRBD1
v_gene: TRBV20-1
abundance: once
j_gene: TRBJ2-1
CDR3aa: CSADPGQGRYNEQFF
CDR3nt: TGCAGTGCTGACCCGGGACAGGGACGCTACAATGAGCAGTTCTTC

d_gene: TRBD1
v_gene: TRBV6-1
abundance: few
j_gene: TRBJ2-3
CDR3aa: CASTARTGTGPDTQYF
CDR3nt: TGTGCCAGCACCGCACGGACAGGCACAGGGCCAGATACGCAGTATTTT

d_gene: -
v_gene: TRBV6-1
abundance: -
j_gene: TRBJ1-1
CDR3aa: CASTQDGGNTEAFF
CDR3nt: TGTGCCAGCACCCAAGATGGGGGTAACACTGAAGCTTTCTTT

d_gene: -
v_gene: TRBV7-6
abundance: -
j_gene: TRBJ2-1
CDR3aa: CANSLGLDYNEQFF
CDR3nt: TGTGCTAACAGCCTTGGACTTGACTACAATGAGCAGTTCTTC

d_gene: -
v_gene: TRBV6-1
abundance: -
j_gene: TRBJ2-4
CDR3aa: CASCSPYWNIQYF
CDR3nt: TGTGCCAGCTGCTCCCCATACTGGAACATTCAGTACTTC

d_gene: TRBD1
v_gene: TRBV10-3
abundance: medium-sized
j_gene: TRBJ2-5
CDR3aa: CAISPGDREGETQYF
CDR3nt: TGTGCCATCAGTCCCGGGGACAGAGAAGGAGAGACCCAGTACTTC

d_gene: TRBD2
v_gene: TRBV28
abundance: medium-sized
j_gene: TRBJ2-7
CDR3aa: CASSPPSGGSYEQYF
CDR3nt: TGTGCCAGCAGTCCCCCATCCGGGGGGTCCTACGAGCAGTACTTC

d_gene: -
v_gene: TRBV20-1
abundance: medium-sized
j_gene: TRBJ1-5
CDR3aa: CSAVEGGQPQHF
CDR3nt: TGCAGTGCCGTCGAGGGAGGGCAGCCCCAGCATTTT

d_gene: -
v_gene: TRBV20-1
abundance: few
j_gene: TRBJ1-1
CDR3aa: CSASATSNTEAFF
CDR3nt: TGCAGTGCTAGCGCGACATCAAACACTGAAGCTTTCTTT

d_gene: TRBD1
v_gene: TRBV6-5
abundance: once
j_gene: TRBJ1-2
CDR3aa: CANSYRRTGGAYGYTF
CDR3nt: TGTGCCAACAGTTACAGGAGGACAGGGGGGGCCTATGGCTACACCTTC

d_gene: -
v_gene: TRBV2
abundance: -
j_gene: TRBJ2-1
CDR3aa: CASSAHNEQFF
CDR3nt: TGTGCCAGCAGTGCCCACAATGAGCAGTTCTTC

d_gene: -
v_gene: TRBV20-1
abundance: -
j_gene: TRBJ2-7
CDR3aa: CSARGLQYEQYF
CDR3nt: TGCAGTGCTAGAGGACTGCAATACGAGCAGTACTTC

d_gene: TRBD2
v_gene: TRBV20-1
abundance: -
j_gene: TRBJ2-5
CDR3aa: CSATYGLAALSETQYF
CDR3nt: TGCAGTGCTACCTACGGACTAGCGGCCCTGTCAGAGACCCAGTACTTC

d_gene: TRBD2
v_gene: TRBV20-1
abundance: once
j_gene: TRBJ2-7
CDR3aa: CSASSSSGSPIYEQYF
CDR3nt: TGCAGTGCTAGTTCGTCTAGCGGGAGTCCTATCTACGAGCAGTACTTC

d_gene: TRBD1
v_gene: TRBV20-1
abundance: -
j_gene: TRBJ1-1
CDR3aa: CSAEWTGYDTEAFF
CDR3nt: TGCAGTGCCGAATGGACAGGGTACGACACTGAAGCTTTCTTT

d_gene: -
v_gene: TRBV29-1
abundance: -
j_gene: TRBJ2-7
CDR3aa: CSVNHSGPNYEQYF
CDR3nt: TGCAGCGTTAACCATAGCGGACCTAACTACGAGCAGTACTTC

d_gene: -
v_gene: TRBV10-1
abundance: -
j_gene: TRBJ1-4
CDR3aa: CASSEPGQAPFF
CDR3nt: TGCGCCAGCAGTGAGCCGGGACAAGCCCCTTTTTTT

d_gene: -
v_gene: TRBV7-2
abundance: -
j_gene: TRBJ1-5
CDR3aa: CASSLVATVNQPQHF
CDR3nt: TGTGCCAGCAGCTTAGTAGCGACGGTAAATCAGCCCCAGCATTTT

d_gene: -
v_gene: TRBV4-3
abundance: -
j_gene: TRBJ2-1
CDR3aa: CASSQLGLSSYNEQFF
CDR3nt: TGCGCCAGCAGCCAACTAGGTTTAAGCTCCTACAATGAGCAGTTCTTC

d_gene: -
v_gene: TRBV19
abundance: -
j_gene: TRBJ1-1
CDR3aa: CASSITRIMNTEAFF
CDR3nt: TGTGCCAGTAGTATAACAAGGATTATGAACACTGAAGCTTTCTTT

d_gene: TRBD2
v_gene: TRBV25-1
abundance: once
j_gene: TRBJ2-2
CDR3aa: CASSGVAGGPSGELFF
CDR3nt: TGTGCCAGCAGTGGAGTAGCGGGAGGGCCTTCCGGGGAGCTGTTTTTT

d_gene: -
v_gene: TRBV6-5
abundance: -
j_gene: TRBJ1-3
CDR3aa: CASSYGNTIYF
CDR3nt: TGTGCCAGCAGTTATGGAAACACCATATATTTT

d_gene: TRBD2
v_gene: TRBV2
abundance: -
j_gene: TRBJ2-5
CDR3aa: CATRGPTQLGTSEVQEQETQYF
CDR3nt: TGTGCCACCAGGGGCCCTACACAGCTAGGGACTAGCGAAGTACAGGAACAAGAGACCCAGTACTTC

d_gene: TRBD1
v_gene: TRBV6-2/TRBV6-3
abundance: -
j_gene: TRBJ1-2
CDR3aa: CASSSDRGMVYTF
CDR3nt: TGTGCCAGCAGTTCCGACAGGGGCATGGTCTACACCTTC

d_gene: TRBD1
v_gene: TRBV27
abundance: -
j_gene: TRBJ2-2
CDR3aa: CASSGTANTGELFF
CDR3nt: TGTGCCAGCTCGGGGACAGCGAACACCGGGGAGCTGTTTTTT

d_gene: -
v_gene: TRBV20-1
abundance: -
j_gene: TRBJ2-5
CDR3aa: CSARALAHQETQYF
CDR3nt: TGCAGTGCTAGGGCTCTCGCTCACCAAGAGACCCAGTACTTC

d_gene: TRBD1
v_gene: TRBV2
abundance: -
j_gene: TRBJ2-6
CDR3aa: CASSLTGTGANVLTF
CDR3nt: TGTGCCAGCAGTTTGACAGGGACTGGGGCCAACGTCCTGACTTTC

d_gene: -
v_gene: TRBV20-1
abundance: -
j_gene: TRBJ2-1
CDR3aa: CSTQFSSGRDGEQFF
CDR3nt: TGCAGTACTCAATTTAGTAGCGGAAGGGATGGGGAGCAGTTCTTC

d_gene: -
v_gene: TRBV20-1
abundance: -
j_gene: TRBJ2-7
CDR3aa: CSARAQPSGHPFSYEQYF
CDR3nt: TGCAGTGCTAGAGCCCAGCCCTCAGGACACCCCTTCTCCTACGAGCAGTACTTC

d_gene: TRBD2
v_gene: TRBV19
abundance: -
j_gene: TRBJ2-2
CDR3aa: CASSTLRGSGRTGELFF
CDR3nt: TGTGCCAGTAGTACCCTCCGGGGTAGCGGGCGGACCGGGGAGCTGTTTTTT